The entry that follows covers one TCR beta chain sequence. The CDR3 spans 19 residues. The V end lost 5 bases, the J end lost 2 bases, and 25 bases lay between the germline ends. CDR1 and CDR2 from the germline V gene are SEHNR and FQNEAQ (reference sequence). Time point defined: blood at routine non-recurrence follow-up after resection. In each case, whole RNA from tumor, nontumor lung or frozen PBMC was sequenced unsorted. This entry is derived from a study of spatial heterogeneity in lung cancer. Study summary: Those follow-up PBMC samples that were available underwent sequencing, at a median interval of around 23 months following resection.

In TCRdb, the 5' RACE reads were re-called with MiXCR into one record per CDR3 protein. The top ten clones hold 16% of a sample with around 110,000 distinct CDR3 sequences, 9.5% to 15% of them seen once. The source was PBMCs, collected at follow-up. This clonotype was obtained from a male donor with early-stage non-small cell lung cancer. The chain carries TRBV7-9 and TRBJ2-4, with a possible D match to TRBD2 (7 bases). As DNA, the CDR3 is TGTGCCAGCAGCCCCTTCCGCGCGTGGGGGGGCGCAACCAAAAACATTCAGTACTTC. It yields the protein CASSPFRAWGGATKNIQYF.